This T cell receptor (beta chain) was recorded in a study of beta chain features in type 1 diabetes. Notes on the study in general: In all four CD4+ subsets, TCRB CDR3 length was significantly, moderately reduced in type 1 diabetes.

As for this clone: Its cognate antigen is unknown.

Sequenced material consisted of expressed TCRB transcripts (all of the isolated RNA was reverse transcribed). This table comes from immunoSEQ multiplex PCR, and its TCRdb copy is limited to in-frame clones, with some not included. Found here are fewer than 650,000 clones, 15% of them singletons; the top ten hold about 0.087%. The single heparinised draw taken from each donor contained roughly 100 mL of blood on average. From germline, CDR1 is SQVTM and CDR2 ANQGSEA. The ends were cut back, 4 bases at V and 0 bases at J, with 13 bases in the middle. The CDR3 length is 14 residues. The TCR comes from a man between 18 and 29 years old in good health. This chain connects TRBV29-1 to TRBJ2-7; D is possibly TRBD1 or TRBD2 (7 bases each). Source material: naive CD4+ T cells from blood. The CDR3 loop is CSVASRGGSYEQYF. CDR3 coding DNA: TGCAGCGTTGCCAGCAGGGGGGGCTCCTACGAGCAGTACTTC.